These 27 T cell receptor beta chains share one sample of origin, sequenced in a study of blood T cell repertoires in COVID-19. TCRdb keeps only in-frame clones here, not all; method: immunoSEQ multiplex PCR. The repertoire holds tens of thousands of clones, with around 86% as singletons. Sequenced material: peripheral blood. The receptors were gathered from a man in his 70s with acute or convalescent COVID-19.

The rearrangement uses TRBV6-5 and TRBJ2-7, with 9 bases fitting TRBD2. Germline CDR1 and CDR2: MNHEY and SVGAGI. The CDR3 runs 15 residues. The V gene end was trimmed by 6 bases and the J gene end by 2 bases; junction bases not matched to a gene: 8. The CDR3 DNA sequence: TGTGCCAGCAGGGTTCCTAGCGGGAACACCTACGAGCAGTACTTC. This translates into CASRVPSGNTYEQYF.

The chain recombines TRBV19 with TRBJ2-3; possible D gene TRBD1, 5 bases. Trimming pared 7 bases from V and 1 base from J, leaving 9 bases between. The CDR3 spans 13 residues. Germline V gene lookup returns CDR1 LNHDA and CDR2 SQIVND (reference sequence). CDR3 amino acids: CASILQGTDTQYF. The DNA of the CDR3 is TGTGCCAGTATTCTACAGGGCACAGATACGCAGTATTTT.

V gene TRBV19 combines with J gene TRBJ2-3; 7 bases are a match to TRBD1. This CDR3 comprises 12 residues. The germline V gene has CDR1 LNHDA and CDR2 SQIVND (reference sequence). Germline trimming cut 10 bases from V and 5 bases from J; bases unmatched to any gene: 6. CDR3 nucleotides: TGTGCCACCTCGTACAGGGGAGATACGCAGTATTTT. This sequence encodes CATSYRGDTQYF.

The chain has TRBV19 and TRBJ1-2, with D uncertain. Germline V gene data show CDR1 as LNHDA and CDR2 as SQIVND (reference sequence). The CDR3 is 15 residues long. V lost 3 bases to trimming and J lost 0 bases, with 11 bases between them. The CDR3 here is CASSIFREANYGYTF. The CDR3, as DNA: TGTGCCAGTAGTATTTTTAGAGAAGCTAACTATGGCTACACCTTC. Full variable domain (remainder filled in from reference TRBV19 and TRBJ1-2): DGGITQSPKYLFRKEGQNVTLSCEQNLNHDAMYWYRQDPGQGLRLIYYSQIVNDFQKGDIAEGYSVSREKKESFPLTVTSAQKNPTAFYLCASSIFREANYGYTFGSGTRLTVV.

The J gene is TRBJ2-5, the V gene TRBV2; 9 positions agree with TRBD1. The CDR3 is 13 residues long. V gave up 6 bases and J gave up 3 bases; unmatched junction bases: 2. Germline V CDR1 and CDR2: SNHLY, FYNNEI. The CDR3 bases are TGTGCCAGCAGCGGACAGGGGAAAGAGACCCAGTACTTC. This gives the protein CASSGQGKETQYF.

CDR3 region: CASSWGQDANTIYF. In DNA form, the CDR3 reads TGTGCCAGCAGCTGGGGACAGGACGCGAACACCATATATTTT. V usage is TRBV5-5 and J usage is TRBJ1-3; 8 positions agree with TRBD1. Germline-derived CDR1 and CDR2 are SGHKS and YYEKEE (reference sequence). The CDR3 spans 14 residues. J was trimmed by 7 bases and V by 3 bases; bases with no gene match: 6.

The chain recombines TRBV5-5 with TRBJ1-4; 8 bases align to TRBD1. This CDR3 is built from 15 residues. The junction had 9 bases not matched to a gene; V was cut back by 4 bases and J by 7 bases. The germline V gene has CDR1 SGHKS and CDR2 YYEKEE (reference sequence). The CDR3 is CASSTMTGAAEKLFF. In nucleotides, the CDR3 is TGTGCCAGCAGCACAATGACAGGGGCGGCTGAAAAACTGTTTTTT.

V is TRBV28 and J is TRBJ1-6; TRBD1 matches at 7 bases. Looked up from germline, CDR1 is MDHEN and CDR2 is SYDVKM. J was trimmed by 0 bases and V by 6 bases; bases with no gene match: 5. This CDR3 has 16 amino acids. The CDR3 spells CASRGTEVSYNSPLHF. CDR3 nucleotide sequence: TGTGCCAGCAGGGGGACAGAGGTCTCCTATAATTCACCCCTCCACTTT.

The chain carries TRBV5-1 and TRBJ2-3, with D possibly matching TRBD2 (5 bases). The CDR3 spans 14 residues. V was shortened by 0 bases and J by 4 bases, with 9 bases between the two germline ends. Per the germline V gene, CDR1 is SGHRS and CDR2 is YFSETQ. CDR3 in amino acids: CASSLEYGADTQYF. The CDR3 coding sequence is TGCGCCAGCAGCTTGGAATACGGGGCAGATACGCAGTATTTT.

Concerning this clone: One end of the junction does not line up with germline, which may come from a read error. This chain links TRBV5-4 with TRBJ1-2; possibly TRBD1 for D (5 bases). This CDR3 region has 12 residues. Germline CDR1 SGHNT, CDR2 YYREEE (reference sequence). In DNA, the CDR3 is TGTGCCAGCAGCTTCCCCAGGGATGGGTACACCTTC. Amino acids: CASSFPRDGYTF.

This chain joins TRBV18 and TRBJ1-6; 10 bases align to TRBD1. Germline lookup yields CDR1 KGHSH and CDR2 LQKENI. V trimming: 4 bases; J trimming: 3 bases; junction bases outside the gene matches: 3. The CDR3 is 16 amino acids. Here the CDR3 DNA reads TGTGCCAGCTCACGACAGGGGGCCGGCTATAATTCACCCCTCCACTTT. It encodes CASSRQGAGYNSPLHF.

This clone was observed a single time. The chain joins TRBV4-3 to TRBJ2-5; 7 bases align to TRBD1. Germline V lookup: CDR1 LGHNA, CDR2 YSLEER. The junction had 6 bases not matched to a gene; V was cut back by 1 base and J by 4 bases. The CDR3 length is 15 residues. CDR3 residues: CASSQGTGTAETQYF. The CDR3 DNA reads as TGCGCCAGCAGCCAAGGGACGGGGACAGCAGAGACCCAGTACTTC.

The chain carries TRBV5-1 and TRBJ2-5, with D perhaps TRBD1 (5 bases). Trimming stripped 2 bases from V and 5 bases from J, with 13 bases between. The CDR3 spans 14 residues. Germline CDR1 and CDR2: SGHRS and YFSETQ. CDR3 region: CASSFLGAGETQYF. The CDR3 DNA is TGCGCCAGCAGCTTTCTAGGGGCTGGCGAGACCCAGTACTTC.

The V and J genes are TRBV9 and TRBJ1-3; 8 bases line up with TRBD1. The length of the CDR3 is 18 residues. The V gene's germline CDR1 is SGDLS and CDR2 YYNGEE. Germline trimming cut 4 bases from V and 2 bases from J; bases unmatched to any gene: 14. CDR3 amino acids: CASSLGDRRGRTGNTIYF. CDR3 DNA sequence: TGTGCCAGCAGCCTAGGGGACAGGAGGGGGAGGACTGGAAACACCATATATTTT.

J is TRBJ2-3 and V is TRBV28, with a possible D match to TRBD2 (6 bases). Trimming removed 4 bases at V and 2 bases at J, with 13 bases between. Germline V gene sequence: CDR1 MDHEN, CDR2 SYDVKM. CDR3 length: 15 amino acids. CDR3 nucleotide sequence: TGTGCCAGCAGTTCCACCGGGACTTCCACAGATACGCAGTATTTT. Protein sequence: CASSSTGTSTDTQYF.

The genes are TRBV2 and TRBJ2-1; D remains ambiguous. The V gene's germline CDR1 is SNHLY and CDR2 FYNNEI. Trimming pared 2 bases from V and 4 bases from J, leaving 3 bases between. The CDR3 covers 12 residues. The CDR3 DNA reads as TGTGCCAGCAGTGAACAGTACAATGAGCAGTTCTTC. Protein sequence: CASSEQYNEQFF.

V and J are TRBV7-2 and TRBJ2-2, with TRBD1 as a possible D gene (6 bases). Trimming pared 5 bases from V and 3 bases from J, leaving 16 bases between. Germline CDR1 and CDR2: SGHTA and FQGNSA. This CDR3 comprises 16 residues. CDR3 in amino acids: CASSPSHRADTGELFF. CDR3 in DNA: TGTGCCAGCAGCCCTTCCCACAGGGCCGACACCGGGGAGCTGTTTTTT.

The genes are TRBV9 and TRBJ2-3; possibly TRBD2 for D (6 bases). Trimming took off 4 bases at V and 2 bases at J, with 11 bases between the two ends. The CDR3 runs 14 residues. Per germline, CDR1 SGDLS and CDR2 YYNGEE. Here the CDR3 reads CASSTVAVTDTQYF. The CDR3 region has the DNA TGTGCCAGCAGCACCGTAGCGGTCACAGATACGCAGTATTTT.

The rearrangement joins TRBV24-1 to TRBJ1-2; 7 nucleotides align to TRBD1. This CDR3 region has 15 residues. The junction had 7 bases not matched to a gene; V was cut back by 4 bases and J by 3 bases. Per germline, CDR1 KGHDR and CDR2 SFDVKD. The CDR3 protein is CATSDRADRHYGYTF. The CDR3 bases are TGTGCCACCAGTGACCGAGCGGACAGGCACTATGGCTACACCTTC.

This chain connects TRBV11-2 to TRBJ2-1; possible D gene TRBD1, 6 bases. Trimming shortened V by 5 bases and J by 1 base, and 9 bases separated the two germline ends. CDR1 and CDR2 from the germline V gene are SGHAT and FQNNGV. The CDR3 runs 14 residues. CDR3 amino acids: CASSQRGSYNEQFF. As DNA, the CDR3 is TGTGCCAGCAGCCAAAGGGGGTCCTACAATGAGCAGTTCTTC.

The chain joins TRBV6-5 to TRBJ1-1; maybe TRBD1 (6 bases). Trimming took 0 bases from V and 6 from J, leaving 11 bases between them. The CDR3 is 14 residues long. Germline V gives CDR1 MNHEY, CDR2 SVGAGI. As DNA, the CDR3 is TGTGCCAGCAGTTACTCTCGGGGGGGCTCTGAAGCTTTCTTT. It specifies CASSYSRGGSEAFF.

The V and J genes are TRBV18 and TRBJ2-2, with 9 bases identical to TRBD1. CDR3 size: 16 residues. Per germline, CDR1 KGHSH and CDR2 LQKENI. V was pared by 4 bases and J by 6 bases, with 9 bases of the junction left unmatched. The CDR3 bases are TGTGCCAGCTCACAAAAATCGACAGGGGGACCCGGGGAGCTGTTTTTT. It codes for CASSQKSTGGPGELFF.

The chain is built from TRBV15 and TRBJ2-3; a possible D gene is TRBD1 (6 bases). This CDR3 comprises 15 residues. The V end lost 2 bases, the J end lost 0 bases, and 9 bases lay between the germline ends. Germline CDR1 reads LNHNV; CDR2 reads YYDKDF (reference sequence). CDR3 DNA sequence: TGTGCCACCAGCAGAAAGGGGGATAGCACAGATACGCAGTATTTT. Its translation is CATSRKGDSTDTQYF. The complete variable domain, with remaining parts taken from reference TRBV15 and TRBJ2-3, reads DAMVIQNPRYQVTQFGKPVTLSCSQTLNHNVMYWYQQKSSQAPKLLFHYYDKDFNNEADTPDNFQSRRPNTSFCFLDIRSPGLGDTAMYLCATSRKGDSTDTQYFGPGTRLTVL.

V and J are TRBV29-1 and TRBJ2-5, with D tentatively TRBD2 (6 bases). Deletions cut 5 bases from V and 8 bases from J, with 15 bases between. This CDR3 is 12 amino acids long. Germline V gene lookup returns CDR1 SQVTM and CDR2 ANQGSEA. The CDR3 DNA reads as TGCAGCGTTCTCCGACCGGGAGATACCCAGTACTTC. As protein: CSVLRPGDTQYF.

This clone has just one count. The rearrangement links TRBV6-5 to TRBJ2-1; 8 positions agree with TRBD1. Germline V lookup: CDR1 MNHEY, CDR2 SVGAGI. The CDR3 runs 15 residues. The ends lost 6 bases at V and 0 bases at J; junction bases unmatched: 4. CDR3 nucleotide sequence: TGTGCCAGCAGGGGACAGGTCCGCTCCTACAATGAGCAGTTCTTC. Translated, it gives CASRGQVRSYNEQFF.

This clone was seen only once. This rearrangement joins TRBV28 to TRBJ2-4, with a possible D match to TRBD1 (5 bases). From germline, CDR1 is MDHEN and CDR2 SYDVKM. Trimming took off 6 bases at V and 0 bases at J, with 6 bases between the two ends. The CDR3 length is 13 residues. The CDR3 region is CASRGAAKNIQYF. CDR3 bases: TGTGCCAGCAGAGGGGCAGCCAAAAACATTCAGTACTTC.

This chain connects TRBV10-1 to TRBJ1-5; 7 bases are shared with TRBD1. This CDR3 has 13 amino acids. The germline V gene encodes CDR1 WNHNN and CDR2 SYGVQD (reference sequence). Trimming removed 9 bases from V and 4 bases from J; junction bases left unmatched: 6. The CDR3 is CARHRDRNQPQHF. The CDR3 DNA sequence: TGCGCCAGACACCGGGACAGAAATCAGCCCCAGCATTTT.